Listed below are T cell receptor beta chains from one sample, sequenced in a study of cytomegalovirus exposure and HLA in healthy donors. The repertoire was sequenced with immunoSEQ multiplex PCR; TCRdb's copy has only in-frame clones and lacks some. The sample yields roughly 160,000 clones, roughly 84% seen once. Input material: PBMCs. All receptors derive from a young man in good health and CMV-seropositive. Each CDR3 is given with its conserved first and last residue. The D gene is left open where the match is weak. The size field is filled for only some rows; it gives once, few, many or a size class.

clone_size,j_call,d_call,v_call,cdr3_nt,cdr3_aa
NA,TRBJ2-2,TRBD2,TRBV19,TGTGCCAGTAGTATGGAGCGGGAGAACCTCTCCGGGGAGCTGTTTTTT,CASSMERENLSGELFF
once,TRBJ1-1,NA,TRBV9,TGTGCCAGCAGTAGACAGGTGTGGACTGAAGCTTTCTTT,CASSRQVWTEAFF
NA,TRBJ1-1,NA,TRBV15,TGTGCCACCAGCAGTGACACATGGACTGAAGCTTTCTTT,CATSSDTWTEAFF
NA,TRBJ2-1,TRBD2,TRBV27,TGTGCCAGCAGTTTAAGCGGGAGCGCCTACAATGAGCAGTTCTTC,CASSLSGSAYNEQFF
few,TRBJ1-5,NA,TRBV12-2,TGTGCAAGTCGCTTAGTCGGTTTCCACTCACCGACAAGCAATCAGCCCCAGCATTTT,CASRLVGFHSPTSNQPQHF
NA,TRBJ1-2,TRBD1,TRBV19,TGTGCCAGTAGTACCACTTGGGACAGGGGCTATGGCTACACCTTC,CASSTTWDRGYGYTF
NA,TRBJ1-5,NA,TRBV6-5,TGTGCCAGCAGTTACTACAGGGCCGAGAACAATCAGCCCCAGCATTTT,CASSYYRAENNQPQHF
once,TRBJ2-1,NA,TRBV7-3,TGTGCCAGCAGCCCAGCAAGCGGGTATGAGCAGTTCTTC,CASSPASGYEQFF
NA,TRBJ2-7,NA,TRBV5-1,TGCGCCAGCAGCTTGGGGGAGCTCTACGAGCAGTACTTC,CASSLGELYEQYF
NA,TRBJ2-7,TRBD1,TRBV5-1,TGCGCCAGCAGGGGACAGGGAAGCTCCTACGAGCAGTACTTC,CASRGQGSSYEQYF
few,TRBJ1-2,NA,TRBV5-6,TGTGCCAGCAGCTTGTGGGTCAGGGGCCCCGATGGCTACACCTTC,CASSLWVRGPDGYTF
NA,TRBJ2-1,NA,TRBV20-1,TGCAGTGGGGCAGTTCCCAATGAGCAGTTCTTC,CSGAVPNEQFF
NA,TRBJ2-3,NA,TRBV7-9,TGTGCCAGCAGCTTTGCAGGGGCGGTTAGCACAGATACGCAGTATTTT,CASSFAGAVSTDTQYF
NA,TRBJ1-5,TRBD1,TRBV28,TGTGCCAGCAACGGACAGGGGTCCGTTCAGCCCCAGCATTTT,CASNGQGSVQPQHF